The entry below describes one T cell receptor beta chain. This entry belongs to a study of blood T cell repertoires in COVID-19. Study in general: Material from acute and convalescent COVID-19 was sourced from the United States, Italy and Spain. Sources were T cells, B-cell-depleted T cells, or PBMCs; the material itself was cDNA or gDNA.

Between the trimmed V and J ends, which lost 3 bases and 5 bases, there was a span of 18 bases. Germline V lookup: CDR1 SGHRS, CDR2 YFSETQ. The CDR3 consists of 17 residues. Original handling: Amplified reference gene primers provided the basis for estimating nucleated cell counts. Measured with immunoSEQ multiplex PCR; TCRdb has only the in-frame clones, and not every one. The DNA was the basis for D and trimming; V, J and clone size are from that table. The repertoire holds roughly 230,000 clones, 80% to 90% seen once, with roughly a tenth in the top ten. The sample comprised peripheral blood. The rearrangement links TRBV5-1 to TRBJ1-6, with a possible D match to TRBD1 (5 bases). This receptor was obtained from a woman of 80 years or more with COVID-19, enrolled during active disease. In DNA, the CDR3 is TGCGCCAGCAGCTGGGGGGGTGCACGAGAAGATAATTCACCCCTCCACTTT. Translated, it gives CASSWGGAREDNSPLHF.